This TCR beta chain was sequenced in a study of cytomegalovirus exposure and HLA in healthy donors. Study overall: A preliminary data release comprised roughly 85 million unique TCRs obtained from HLA-typed donors. Study-wide findings and caveats: A classifier reportedly called cytomegalovirus status with high sensitivity and specificity. Three CMV-associated chains were confirmed in vitro to be specific for CMV antigens.

Germline loops: CDR1 SGHTA, CDR2 FQGNSA. This CDR3 spans 14 amino acids. The trim removed 5 bases at V and 7 bases at J, leaving 6 bases unmatched. PCR was performed using 60 Vbeta and 13 Jbeta primers. The protocol was immunoSEQ multiplex PCR, while the TCRdb copy is restricted to in-frame clones and leaves out a portion. The table has some 190,000 clones, 65% to 80% seen once. This clone was seen a few times. Its antigen is not known. This chain joins TRBV7-2 and TRBJ2-7, with 12 bases aligning to TRBD1. This clonotype was obtained from a woman in her 30s in good health and CMV-seropositive. Sequencing was carried out using PBMCs. In nucleotides, the CDR3 is TGTGCCAGCAGCATGGGACAGGGGGCGAGGGAGCAGTACTTC. It specifies CASSMGQGAREQYF.